Listed here is a single T cell receptor beta chain. Germline values: CDR1 MGHRA, CDR2 YSYEKL. The CDR3 runs 16 residues. Trimming took off 3 bases at V and 0 bases at J, with 13 bases between the two ends. Study members were between 18 and 89 years old and lived in 25 or so US regions. This entry comes from a study of blood T cell repertoires in COVID-19. Overall study: Samples representing acute and convalescent COVID-19 were sourced from the United States, Italy and Spain. T cells, B-cell-depleted T cells, or PBMCs provided the cDNA or gDNA that served as material.

Sequencing used immunoSEQ multiplex PCR; TCRdb keeps in-frame clones, though not all of them. The repertoire has 190,000 or so clones, roughly 90% of them found once; the top ten carry about 8.1%. Sequencing was done on a sample of PBMCs or T cells enriched from blood (not recorded which). This TCR was recovered from a woman in her late teens or twenties who had recovered from COVID-19. The chain employs TRBV4-1 and TRBJ2-3; D may be TRBD1 (6 bases). This CDR3 is CASSHKGHPSTDTQYF. The CDR3 nucleotides read TGCGCCAGCAGCCACAAGGGACACCCGAGCACAGATACGCAGTATTTT.